Shown below are 28 T cell receptor beta chains from a single sample sequenced in a study of blood T cell repertoires in COVID-19. Produced via immunoSEQ multiplex PCR; TCRdb's table is partial and in-frame only. Of about 74,000 clones listed, over 85% were seen once; the top ten hold roughly 1.5%. Sequenced input: peripheral blood. The source of these receptors is a man aged 45-65 years with acute or convalescent COVID-19.

The gene calls are TRBV4-1 and TRBJ1-5, with TRBD1 as a possible D gene (5 bases). V was cut by 1 base and J by 6 bases, with 10 bases left in between. This CDR3 region has 14 residues. Per the germline V gene, CDR1 is MGHRA and CDR2 is YSYEKL. CDR3 bases: TGCGCCAGCAGCCAAGCGCAGGGAGGTCAGCCCCAGCATTTT. Protein: CASSQAQGGQPQHF.

The chain's CDR3 is CATSLGQGGFGYTF. CDR3 nucleotide sequence: TGTGCCACCAGCCTCGGACAGGGGGGATTTGGCTACACCTTC. The chain links TRBV15 to TRBJ1-2; 10 bases are shared with TRBD1. From germline, CDR1 is LNHNV and CDR2 YYDKDF (reference sequence). This CDR3 is built from 14 residues. V was clipped by 5 bases and J by 7 bases; unmatched bases: 7.

J is TRBJ1-5 and V is TRBV27; D remains ambiguous. Per the germline V gene, CDR1 is MNHEY and CDR2 is SMNVEV (reference sequence). V was pared by 8 bases and J by 1 base, with 12 bases between. This CDR3 contains 14 residues. Here the CDR3 DNA reads TGTGCCAGCCGGAGGGCAGGCAGCAATCAGCCCCAGCATTTT. Protein sequence: CASRRAGSNQPQHF.

The chain carries TRBV28 and TRBJ1-5, with D possibly being TRBD1 (5 bases). In germline, CDR1 is MDHEN, CDR2 SYDVKM. The CDR3 extends over 15 amino acids. Between the trimmed V and J ends, which lost 7 bases and 6 bases, there was a span of 19 bases. The CDR3 bases are TGTGCCAGCAACGGTTCAACAGGCCCTGGTCAGCCCCAGCATTTT. Translated: CASNGSTGPGQPQHF. Complete variable domain (other parts from reference TRBV28 and TRBJ1-5): DVKVTQSSRYLVKRTGEKVFLECVQDMDHENMFWYRQDPGLGLRLIYFSYDVKMKEKGDIPEGYSVSREKKERFSLILESASTNQTSMYLCASNGSTGPGQPQHFGDGTRLSIL.

The chain is built from TRBV18 and TRBJ1-2; 9 bases match TRBD1. The CDR3 has 16 amino acids. The V gene's germline CDR1 is KGHSH and CDR2 LQKENI. Trimming cost V 3 bases and J 8 bases; bases outside gene matches: 13. The chain's CDR3 is CASSPFSPGQGDGYTF. The CDR3 nucleotides read TGTGCCAGCTCACCGTTTTCCCCGGGACAGGGTGACGGCTACACCTTC. The entire variable domain, with the rest obtained from reference TRBV18 and TRBJ1-2, is as follows: NAGVMQNPRHLVRRRGQEARLRCSPMKGHSHVYWYRQLPEEGLKFMVYLQKENIIDESGMPKERFSAEFPKEGPSILRIQQVVRGDSAAYFCASSPFSPGQGDGYTFGSGTRLTVV.

The rearrangement joins TRBV7-9 to TRBJ2-2; no definite D call. V was cut by 0 bases and J by 4 bases, with 6 bases left in between. The length of the CDR3 is 14 residues. The germline V gene has CDR1 SEHNR and CDR2 FQNEAQ (reference sequence). This CDR3 reads CASSLAESTGELFF. The CDR3 region has the DNA TGTGCCAGCAGCTTAGCGGAGAGCACCGGGGAGCTGTTTTTT.

This chain joins TRBV28 and TRBJ1-3; unclear D gene. The germline V and J ends were trimmed by 2 bases and 0 bases, with 17 bases remaining between them. This CDR3 is built from 18 residues. Germline V gives CDR1 MDHEN, CDR2 SYDVKM. CDR3 DNA sequence: TGTGCCAGCAGTTTACATGCCCCCAGGACTGACTCTGGAAACACCATATATTTT. Residues: CASSLHAPRTDSGNTIYF.

J is TRBJ2-5 and V is TRBV7-3; 8 bases align to TRBD2. Germline loops: CDR1 SGHTA, CDR2 FQGTGA. V dropped 4 bases and J dropped 4; count of bases not matched to a gene: 8. The CDR3 has 15 residues. The chain's CDR3 is CASSSTGTSGETQYF. The DNA for the CDR3 is TGTGCCAGCAGCTCGACCGGGACTAGTGGAGAGACCCAGTACTTC.

The V and J genes are TRBV10-3 and TRBJ1-1, with D unclear. The CDR3 sequence is 16 residues long. Germline V lookup: CDR1 ENHRY, CDR2 SYGVKD. V was trimmed by 0 bases and J by 0 bases, leaving 11 bases between them. CDR3 nucleotide sequence: TGTGCCATCAGTGAGTCGTACGTAGAGATGAACACTGAAGCTTTCTTT. It is translated as CAISESYVEMNTEAFF.

This sequence joins TRBV9 and TRBJ2-2; D gene uncertain. The CDR3 extends over 14 amino acids. Looked up from germline, CDR1 is SGDLS and CDR2 is YYNGEE. The V end was cut by 0 bases, the J end by 3 bases, with 6 bases between. The CDR3 is CASSVVADTGELFF. Written as DNA, the CDR3 is TGTGCCAGCAGCGTAGTGGCAGACACCGGGGAGCTGTTTTTT.

This chain connects TRBV19 to TRBJ2-5, with 9 bases fitting TRBD1. The CDR3 has 12 amino acids. The V and J ends lost 9 bases and 3 bases, in that order; junction bases with no gene match: 2. Germline CDR1 reads LNHDA; CDR2 reads SQIVND (reference sequence). The CDR3, as DNA: TGTGCCAGCAGACAGGGGGAAGAGACCCAGTACTTC. This sequence encodes CASRQGEETQYF. The full variable domain, with the rest looked up from reference TRBV19 and TRBJ2-5, is DGGITQSPKYLFRKEGQNVTLSCEQNLNHDAMYWYRQDPGQGLRLIYYSQIVNDFQKGDIAEGYSVSREKKESFPLTVTSAQKNPTAFYLCASRQGEETQYFGPGTRLLVL.

The chain has TRBV13 and TRBJ2-1, with no clear D. Trimming pared 7 bases from V and 0 bases from J, leaving 13 bases between. CDR1 is PRHDT, CDR2 FYEKMQ, per germline (reference sequence). This CDR3 spans 15 amino acids. The CDR3 DNA sequence: TGTGCCAGCACAAGAGGTAGGAGCTCCTACAATGAGCAGTTCTTC. Translating gives CASTRGRSSYNEQFF.

This chain connects TRBV24-1 to TRBJ2-6, with D unclear. Germline-derived CDR1 and CDR2 are KGHDR and SFDVKD. This CDR3 is 17 amino acids long. Trimming removed 3 bases at V and 2 bases at J, with 13 bases between. The CDR3 here is CATSDSALDPGANVLTF. The CDR3 DNA reads as TGTGCCACCAGTGATAGCGCTTTGGATCCTGGGGCCAACGTCCTGACTTTC.

Comment on this clone: This specimen includes other DNA sequences encoding the same CDR3. The rearrangement joins TRBV18 to TRBJ1-5; TRBD1 is a possible D gene (6 bases). In germline, CDR1 is KGHSH, CDR2 LQKENI. With 3 bases removed from V and 2 bases from J, the gap between germline ends came to 8 bases. There are 14 residues in the CDR3. The CDR3 DNA is TGTGCCAGCTCACCCGCAGGGGGCAATCAGCCCCAGCATTTT. It is translated as CASSPAGGNQPQHF.

The genes are TRBV11-2 and TRBJ1-6; D might be TRBD1 (6 bases). The CDR3 is 15 amino acids. The V gene lost 1 base and the J gene lost 7 bases, with 11 bases spanning the gap. The germline gives CDR1 SGHAT, CDR2 FQNNGV. The CDR3: CASSLGVGGNSPLHF. The CDR3 bases are TGTGCCAGCAGCTTAGGGGTAGGGGGAAATTCACCCCTCCACTTT.

This sequence joins TRBV6-2 or TRBV6-3 and TRBJ1-5, with no clear D. Germline CDR1 is MNHEY and CDR2 is SVGEGT. Trimming pared 4 bases from V and 7 bases from J, leaving 20 bases between. This CDR3 has 16 residues. The CDR3 sequence is CASSFLSDPGGQPQHF. The DNA of the CDR3 is TGTGCCAGCAGTTTTCTTTCAGACCCTGGAGGGCAGCCCCAGCATTTT.

This rearrangement joins TRBV19 to TRBJ1-6; D is perhaps TRBD1 (5 bases). The V gene's germline CDR1 is LNHDA and CDR2 SQIVND (reference sequence). The CDR3 is made up of 17 amino acids. Trimming left V 8 bases short and J 0 bases short, with 17 bases between. In nucleotides, the CDR3 is TGTGCCAGTTCCCCTGCCCACAGGAGCTCCTATAATTCACCCCTCCACTTT. Translated, it gives CASSPAHRSSYNSPLHF. The full variable domain, rest sourced from reference TRBV19 and TRBJ1-6, is DGGITQSPKYLFRKEGQNVTLSCEQNLNHDAMYWYRQDPGQGLRLIYYSQIVNDFQKGDIAEGYSVSREKKESFPLTVTSAQKNPTAFYLCASSPAHRSSYNSPLHFGNGTRLTVT.

The V call is TRBV5-1, the J call TRBJ1-4; D is possibly TRBD1 (5 bases). The CDR3 is 14 amino acids. The germline V gene has CDR1 SGHRS and CDR2 YFSETQ. Trimming stripped 5 bases from V and 8 bases from J, with 16 bases between. The CDR3 nucleotides are TGCGCCAGCAGAGTTTCGGGGGACTACGAAAAACTGTTTTTT. Translating gives CASRVSGDYEKLFF.

The chain links TRBV27 to TRBJ2-1; TRBD2 matches 12 bases. The CDR3 runs to 14 residues. The germline CDR1 and CDR2 sequences are MNHEY and SMNVEV (reference sequence). V shed 8 bases and J 4 bases; nucleotides not matched to a gene: 3. The chain's CDR3 is CASGLAGGYNEQFF. CDR3 DNA: TGTGCCAGCGGCCTAGCGGGGGGGTACAATGAGCAGTTCTTC.

V gene TRBV9 combines with J gene TRBJ2-1; 10 nucleotides match TRBD2. Germline CDR1 reads SGDLS; CDR2 reads YYNGEE. With 3 bases clipped from V and 7 bases from J, the junction kept 10 bases outside the gene matches. CDR3 length: 16 residues. The CDR3 here is CASSAGSGGGQNEQFF. The CDR3 DNA reads TGTGCCAGCAGCGCTGGAAGCGGGGGGGGTCAGAATGAGCAGTTCTTC.

This clone was recorded only once. This sequence joins TRBV19 and TRBJ1-2, with D hard to call. V was trimmed by 6 bases and J by 2 bases, leaving 10 bases between them. Germline V gives CDR1 LNHDA, CDR2 SQIVND (reference sequence). The CDR3 totals 13 residues. The CDR3 coding sequence is TGTGCCAGTAGCTTCCAGGCGAACTATGGCTACACCTTC. This sequence encodes CASSFQANYGYTF.

The chain carries TRBV5-1 and TRBJ2-3, with D perhaps TRBD1 (6 bases). The CDR3 runs 14 residues. CDR1 and CDR2 (germline): SGHRS, YFSETQ. Trimming removed 4 bases from V and 6 bases from J, with 15 bases in between. CDR3 nucleotides: TGCGCCAGCAGCCCTGGACAGTTGCAGGATACGCAGTATTTT. Its translation is CASSPGQLQDTQYF.

V and J are TRBV19 and TRBJ2-2, with a weak D call TRBD1 (6 bases). CDR3 length: 15 residues. The ends were cut back, 6 bases at V and 3 bases at J, with 14 bases in the middle. Per the germline V gene, CDR1 is LNHDA and CDR2 is SQIVND (reference sequence). The CDR3: CASSHVNRDTGELFF. CDR3 coding DNA: TGTGCCAGTAGCCACGTTAACAGGGACACCGGGGAGCTGTTTTTT. Filled out from reference TRBV19 and TRBJ2-2, the complete variable domain reads DGGITQSPKYLFRKEGQNVTLSCEQNLNHDAMYWYRQDPGQGLRLIYYSQIVNDFQKGDIAEGYSVSREKKESFPLTVTSAQKNPTAFYLCASSHVNRDTGELFFGEGSRLTVL.

In its sample, this clone was seen once. The chain has TRBV7-6 and TRBJ1-5; D remains unclear. CDR1 is SGHVS and CDR2 is FNYEAQ in the germline V gene. V lost 7 bases and J 2 bases, leaving 18 bases between the germline ends. CDR3 length equals 16 residues. CDR3 sequence reads: CASTVFWGVRNQPQHF. The CDR3 DNA reads TGTGCCAGCACCGTTTTCTGGGGAGTACGCAATCAGCCCCAGCATTTT.

The chain carries TRBV18 and TRBJ2-1, with D possibly TRBD2 on 7 matching bases. Trimming cost V 6 bases and J 5 bases, with 17 bases left between them. Germline lookup yields CDR1 KGHSH and CDR2 LQKENI. The length of the CDR3 is 15 residues. CDR3 region: CASSIFAGDNNEQFF. Written as DNA, the CDR3 is TGTGCCAGCTCCATCTTCGCGGGGGACAACAATGAGCAGTTCTTC.

In its sample, this clone was seen once. The genes are TRBV7-3 and TRBJ2-3; 13 bases are shared with TRBD2. Germline V gene sequence: CDR1 SGHTA, CDR2 FQGTGA. The trim removed 2 bases at V and 6 bases at J, leaving 11 bases unmatched. This CDR3 region has 18 residues. In nucleotides, the CDR3 is TGTGCCAGCAGCTTACTACCCGGACTAGCGGGAGAGGGGGATACGCAGTATTTT. Amino acid sequence: CASSLLPGLAGEGDTQYF.

The rearrangement links TRBV28 to TRBJ2-7; 10 nucleotides line up with TRBD2. V shed 7 bases and J 2 bases; nucleotides not matched to a gene: 17. Per germline, CDR1 MDHEN and CDR2 SYDVKM. This CDR3 is 18 amino acids long. CDR3 nucleotide sequence: TGTGCCAGCACCCCTGTGGTCCTAGCGGGAGAGGGACCCTACGAGCAGTACTTC. This encodes CASTPVVLAGEGPYEQYF.

The chain recombines TRBV28 with TRBJ2-4; D is perhaps TRBD1 (5 bases). Germline lookup yields CDR1 MDHEN and CDR2 SYDVKM. The CDR3 is 16 residues long. V dropped 3 bases and J dropped 0 bases, with 12 bases sitting between them. The CDR3 loop is CASSFRQPLAKNIQYF. The CDR3 nucleotides read TGTGCCAGCAGTTTCCGACAGCCACTAGCCAAAAACATTCAGTACTTC.